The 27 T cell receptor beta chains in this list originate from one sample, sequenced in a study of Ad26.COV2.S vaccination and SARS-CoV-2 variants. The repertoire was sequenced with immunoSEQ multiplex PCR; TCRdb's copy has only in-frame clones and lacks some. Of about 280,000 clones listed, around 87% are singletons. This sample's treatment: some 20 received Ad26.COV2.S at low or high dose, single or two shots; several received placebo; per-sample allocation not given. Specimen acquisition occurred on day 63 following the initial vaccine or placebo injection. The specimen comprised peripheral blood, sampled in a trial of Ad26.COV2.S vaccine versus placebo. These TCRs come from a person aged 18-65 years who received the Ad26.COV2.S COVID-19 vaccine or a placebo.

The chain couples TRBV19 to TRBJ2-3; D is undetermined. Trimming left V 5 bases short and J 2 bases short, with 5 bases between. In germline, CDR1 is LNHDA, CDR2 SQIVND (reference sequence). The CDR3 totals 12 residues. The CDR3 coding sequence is TGTGCCAGTAGTTACGACACAGATACGCAGTATTTT. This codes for CASSYDTDTQYF.

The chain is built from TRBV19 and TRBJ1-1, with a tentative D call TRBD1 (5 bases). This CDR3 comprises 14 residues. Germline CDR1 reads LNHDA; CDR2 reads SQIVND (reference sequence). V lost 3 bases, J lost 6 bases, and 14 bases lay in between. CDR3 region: CASSINGARSEAFF. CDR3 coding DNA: TGTGCCAGTAGTATTAATGGGGCTCGGTCTGAAGCTTTCTTT.

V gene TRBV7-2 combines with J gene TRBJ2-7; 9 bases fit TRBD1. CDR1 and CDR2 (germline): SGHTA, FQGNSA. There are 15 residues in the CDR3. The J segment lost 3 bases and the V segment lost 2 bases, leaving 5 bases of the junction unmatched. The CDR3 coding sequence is TGTGCCAGCAGCTTAAGGACAGGGGACAGCTACGAGCAGTACTTC. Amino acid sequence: CASSLRTGDSYEQYF. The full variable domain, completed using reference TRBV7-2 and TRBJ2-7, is GAGVSQSPSNKVTEKGKDVELRCDPISGHTALYWYRQSLGQGLEFLIYFQGNSAPDKSGLPSDRFSAERTGGSVSTLTIQRTQQEDSAVYLCASSLRTGDSYEQYFGPGTRLTVT.

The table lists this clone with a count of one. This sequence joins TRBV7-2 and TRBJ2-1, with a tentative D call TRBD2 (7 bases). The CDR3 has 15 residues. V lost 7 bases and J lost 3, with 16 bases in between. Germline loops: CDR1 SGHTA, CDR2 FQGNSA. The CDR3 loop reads CASIQRGGRYNEQFF. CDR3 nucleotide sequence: TGTGCCAGCATCCAGAGGGGGGGCCGCTACAATGAGCAGTTCTTC.

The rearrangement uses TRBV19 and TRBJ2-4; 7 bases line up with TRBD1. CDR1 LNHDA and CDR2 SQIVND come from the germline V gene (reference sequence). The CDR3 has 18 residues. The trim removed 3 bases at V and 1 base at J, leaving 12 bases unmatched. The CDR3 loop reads CASSIRPTGPVAKNIQYF. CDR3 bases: TGTGCCAGTAGTATCCGCCCGACAGGGCCGGTGGCCAAAAACATTCAGTACTTC.

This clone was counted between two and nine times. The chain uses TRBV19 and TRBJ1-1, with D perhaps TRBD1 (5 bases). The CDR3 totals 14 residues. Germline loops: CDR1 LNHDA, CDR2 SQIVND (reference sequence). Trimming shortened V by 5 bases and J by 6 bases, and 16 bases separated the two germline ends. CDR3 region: CASSSPGFPAEAFF. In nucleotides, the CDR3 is TGTGCCAGTAGTTCACCAGGGTTCCCAGCTGAAGCTTTCTTT.

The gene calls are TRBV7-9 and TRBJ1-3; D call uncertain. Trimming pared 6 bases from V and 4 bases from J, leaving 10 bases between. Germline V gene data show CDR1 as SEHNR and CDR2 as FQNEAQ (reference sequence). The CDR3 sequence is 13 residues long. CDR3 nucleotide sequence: TGTGCCAGCAGACCCCTAGCGGGAAACACCATATATTTT. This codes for CASRPLAGNTIYF. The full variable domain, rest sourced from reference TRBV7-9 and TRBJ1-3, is DTGVSQNPRHKITKRGQNVTFRCDPISEHNRLYWYRQTLGQGPEFLTYFQNEAQLEKSRLLSDRFSAERPKGSFSTLEIQRTEQGDSAMYLCASRPLAGNTIYFGEGSWLTVV.

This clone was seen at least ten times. In DNA, the CDR3 is TGTGCCAGCAGCTTGGGACGGGAGGCCCCCTACGAGCAGTACTTC. Amino acid sequence: CASSLGREAPYEQYF. The chain employs TRBV5-4 and TRBJ2-7; 7 bases agree with TRBD2. The junction had 5 bases not matched to a gene; V was cut back by 0 bases and J by 2 bases. Germline assignment: CDR1 SGHNT and CDR2 YYREEE (reference sequence). This CDR3 is built from 15 residues.

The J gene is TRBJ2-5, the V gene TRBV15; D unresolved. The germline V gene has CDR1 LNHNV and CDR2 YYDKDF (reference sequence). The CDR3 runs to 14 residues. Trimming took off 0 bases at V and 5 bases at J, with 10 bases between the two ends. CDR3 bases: TGTGCCACCAGCAGAGATAACGCCGGGGAGACCCAGTACTTC. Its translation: CATSRDNAGETQYF.

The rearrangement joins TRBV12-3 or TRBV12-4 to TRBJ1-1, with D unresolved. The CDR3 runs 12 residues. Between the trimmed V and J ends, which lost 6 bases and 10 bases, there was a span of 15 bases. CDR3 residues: CASSRVSGGAFF. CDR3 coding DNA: TGTGCCAGCAGCCGCGTCAGTGGTGGAGCTTTCTTT.

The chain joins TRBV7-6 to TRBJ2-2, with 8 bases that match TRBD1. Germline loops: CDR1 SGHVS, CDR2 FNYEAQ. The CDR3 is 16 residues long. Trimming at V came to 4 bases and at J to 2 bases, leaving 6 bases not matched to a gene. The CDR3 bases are TGTGCCAGCAGCTCAGAGACAGGGGTAAACACCGGGGAGCTGTTTTTT. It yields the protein CASSSETGVNTGELFF.

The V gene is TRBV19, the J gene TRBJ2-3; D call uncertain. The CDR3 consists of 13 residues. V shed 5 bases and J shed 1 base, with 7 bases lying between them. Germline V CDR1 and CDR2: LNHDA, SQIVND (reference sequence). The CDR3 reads CASSLRGTDTQYF. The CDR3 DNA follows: TGTGCCAGTAGTCTCCGGGGCACAGATACGCAGTATTTT.

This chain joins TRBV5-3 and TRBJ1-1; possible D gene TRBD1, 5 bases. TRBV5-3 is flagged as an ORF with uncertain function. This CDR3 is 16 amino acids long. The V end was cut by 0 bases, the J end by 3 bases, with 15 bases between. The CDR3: CARSLERGKGDTEAFF. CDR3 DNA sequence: TGTGCCAGAAGCTTGGAAAGGGGAAAGGGTGACACTGAAGCTTTCTTT.

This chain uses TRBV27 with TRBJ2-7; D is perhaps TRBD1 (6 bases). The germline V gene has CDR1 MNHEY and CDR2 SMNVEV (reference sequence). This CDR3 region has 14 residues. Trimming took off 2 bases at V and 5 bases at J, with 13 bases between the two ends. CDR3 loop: CASSLEDSGHEQYF. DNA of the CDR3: TGTGCCAGCAGTTTAGAGGACAGTGGCCACGAGCAGTACTTC.

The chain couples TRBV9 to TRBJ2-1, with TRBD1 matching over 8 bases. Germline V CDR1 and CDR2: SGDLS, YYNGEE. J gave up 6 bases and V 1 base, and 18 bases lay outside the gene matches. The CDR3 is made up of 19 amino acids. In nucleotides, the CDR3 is TGTGCCAGCAGCGTATCATTGGAGAGCGAGGGACAGGTGCTCAATGAGCAGTTCTTC. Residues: CASSVSLESEGQVLNEQFF.

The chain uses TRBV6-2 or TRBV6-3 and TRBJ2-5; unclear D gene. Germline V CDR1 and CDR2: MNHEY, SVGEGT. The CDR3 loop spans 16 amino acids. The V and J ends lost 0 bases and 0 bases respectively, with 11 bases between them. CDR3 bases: TGTGCCAGCAGTTACTCGGTACGGGCGTACCAAGAGACCCAGTACTTC. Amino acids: CASSYSVRAYQETQYF.

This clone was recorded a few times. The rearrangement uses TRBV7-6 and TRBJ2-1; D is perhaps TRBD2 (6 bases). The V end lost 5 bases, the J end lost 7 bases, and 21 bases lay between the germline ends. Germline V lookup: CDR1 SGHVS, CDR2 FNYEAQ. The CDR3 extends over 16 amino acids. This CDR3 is CASSRRVGGTRNEQFF. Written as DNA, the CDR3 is TGTGCCAGCAGCCGGCGGGTGGGCGGGACGAGGAATGAGCAGTTCTTC.

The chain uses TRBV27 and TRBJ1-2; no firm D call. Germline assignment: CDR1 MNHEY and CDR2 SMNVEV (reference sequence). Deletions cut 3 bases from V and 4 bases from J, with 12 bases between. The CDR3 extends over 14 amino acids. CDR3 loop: CASSFSGDFYGYTF. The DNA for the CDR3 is TGTGCCAGCAGTTTTTCAGGAGATTTCTATGGCTACACCTTC.

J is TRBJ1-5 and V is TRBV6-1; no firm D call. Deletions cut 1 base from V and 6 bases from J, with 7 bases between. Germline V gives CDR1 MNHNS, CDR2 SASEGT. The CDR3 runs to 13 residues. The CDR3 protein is CASSEGGGQPQHF. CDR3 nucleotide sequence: TGTGCCAGCAGTGAAGGGGGTGGTCAGCCCCAGCATTTT.

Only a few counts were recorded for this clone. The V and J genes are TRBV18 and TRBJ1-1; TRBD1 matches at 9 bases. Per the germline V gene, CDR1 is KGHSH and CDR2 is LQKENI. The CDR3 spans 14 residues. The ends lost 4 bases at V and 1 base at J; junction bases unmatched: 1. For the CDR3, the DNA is TGTGCCAGCTCACAGGGACAGGGGAACACTGAAGCTTTCTTT. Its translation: CASSQGQGNTEAFF.

The CDR3 reads CASSPRFTSLEEQFF. DNA of the CDR3: TGTGCCAGCAGCCCCCGATTCACTAGTTTAGAGGAGCAGTTCTTC. The chain combines TRBV5-6 with TRBJ2-1; maybe TRBD2 (5 bases). V gave up 4 bases and J gave up 10 bases, with 21 bases separating them. The CDR3 is 15 residues long. Germline V gene sequence: CDR1 SGHDT, CDR2 YYEEEE.

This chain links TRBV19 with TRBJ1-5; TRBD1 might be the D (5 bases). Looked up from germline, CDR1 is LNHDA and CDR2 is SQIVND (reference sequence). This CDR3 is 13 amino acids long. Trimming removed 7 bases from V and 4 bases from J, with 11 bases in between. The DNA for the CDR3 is TGTGCCAGTAACCAGGGTCCGAATCAGCCCCAGCATTTT. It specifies CASNQGPNQPQHF.

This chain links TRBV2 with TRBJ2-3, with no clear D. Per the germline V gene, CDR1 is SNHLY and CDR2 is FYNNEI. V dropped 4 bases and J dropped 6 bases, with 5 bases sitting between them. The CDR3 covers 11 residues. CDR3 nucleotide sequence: TGTGCCAGCAGTGTCCCCGATACGCAGTATTTT. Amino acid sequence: CASSVPDTQYF.

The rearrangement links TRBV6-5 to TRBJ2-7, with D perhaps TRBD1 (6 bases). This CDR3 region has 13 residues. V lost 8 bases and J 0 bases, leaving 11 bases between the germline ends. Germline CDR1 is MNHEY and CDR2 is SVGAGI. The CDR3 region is CASDSGDSYEQYF. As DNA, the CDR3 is TGTGCCAGCGATTCAGGGGACTCCTACGAGCAGTACTTC.

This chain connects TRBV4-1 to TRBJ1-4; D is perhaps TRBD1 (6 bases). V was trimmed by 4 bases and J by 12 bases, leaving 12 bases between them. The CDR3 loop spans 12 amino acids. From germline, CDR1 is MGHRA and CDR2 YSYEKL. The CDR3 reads CASSPARGELFF. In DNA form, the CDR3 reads TGCGCCAGCAGCCCGGCGAGGGGGGAACTGTTTTTT.

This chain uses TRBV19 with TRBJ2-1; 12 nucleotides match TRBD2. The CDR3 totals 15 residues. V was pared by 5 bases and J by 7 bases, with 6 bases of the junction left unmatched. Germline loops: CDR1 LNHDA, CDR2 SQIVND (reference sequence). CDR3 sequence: CASSSTSGRPNEQFF. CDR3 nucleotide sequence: TGTGCCAGTAGTTCGACTAGCGGGAGACCTAATGAGCAGTTCTTC.

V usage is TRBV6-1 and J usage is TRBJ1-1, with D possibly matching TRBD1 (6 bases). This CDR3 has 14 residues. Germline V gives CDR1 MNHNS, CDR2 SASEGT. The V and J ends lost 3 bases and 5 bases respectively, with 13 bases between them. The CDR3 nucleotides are TGTGCCAGCAGTGAGGGAACAGGGTGGACTGAAGCTTTCTTT. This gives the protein CASSEGTGWTEAFF.